The rows below give T cell receptor beta chains drawn from one sample of a study of identical twins. A single record per CDR3 protein comes from TCRdb applying MiXCR to the 5' RACE reads. The table lists hundreds of thousands of distinct CDR3 sequences, around 6.1% of them singletons, with about 1.8% in the top ten. The specimen sequenced was naive T cells sorted from blood. Receptor source: a young man in good health. Each CDR3 is given with its conserved first and last residue. D genes are given only for firm matches. Clone size is not always given. Where it is, it says once, few, many or a class for expanded clones.

j_call,d_call,clone_size,v_call,cdr3_nt,cdr3_aa
TRBJ1-5,.,many,TRBV6-6,TGTGCCAGCAGTCCATCGACAGGCGGCCTTTTACATTTT,CASSPSTGGLLHF
TRBJ2-3,TRBD2,few,TRBV20-1,TGCAGTGCTAGTGTCTCGGGGACTAGCGGGATGGATACGCAGTATTTT,CSASVSGTSGMDTQYF
TRBJ1-1,TRBD1,.,TRBV4-2,TGTGCCAGCAGCCAAGAGGGACAGGGCACACCTGAAGCTTTCTTT,CASSQEGQGTPEAFF
TRBJ1-6,.,.,TRBV12-3/TRBV12-4,TGTGCCAGCAGTTGCAGGGACGGCCGGGGGTGTTCACCCCTCCACTTT,CASSCRDGRGCSPLHF
TRBJ1-1,.,many,TRBV18,TGTGCCAGCATAGCCGGGATGGACACTGAAGCTTTCTTT,CASIAGMDTEAFF
TRBJ2-3,TRBD1,.,TRBV6-2/TRBV6-3,TGTGCCAGCAGTTACTCGAGACCGGGACAGCGGCTTTCTAGCACAGATACGCAGTATTTT,CASSYSRPGQRLSSTDTQYF
TRBJ2-3,.,few,TRBV10-3,TGTGCCACCGCCCCGGCTAGCGTAAGCACAGATACGCAGTATTTT,CATAPASVSTDTQYF
TRBJ2-1,.,.,TRBV5-1,TGCGCCAGCAGCTTGGTTTGGATTAACAATGAGCAGTTCTTC,CASSLVWINNEQFF
TRBJ2-1,TRBD2,.,TRBV5-6,TGTGCCAGCAGCTTCTCGGGAGGGCCCTGGAATGAGCAGTTCTTC,CASSFSGGPWNEQFF
TRBJ1-5,.,few,TRBV5-1,TGCGCCAGCAGCTTGGCGGGGGCACAAAATCAGCCCCAGCATTTT,CASSLAGAQNQPQHF
TRBJ2-1,.,many,TRBV7-2,TGTGCCAGCAGCGCCGCCTCCTACAATGAGCAGTTCTTC,CASSAASYNEQFF
TRBJ2-1,TRBD2,many,TRBV12-3/TRBV12-4,TGTGCCAGCAGTTTCAACGGGAGGGATCGCGATGAGCAGTTCTTC,CASSFNGRDRDEQFF
TRBJ2-3,TRBD1,.,TRBV18,TGTGCCAGCTCACCACGCGCGGACAGGGTTAGGGCAGATACGCAGTATTTT,CASSPRADRVRADTQYF
TRBJ2-1,.,many,TRBV24-1,TGTGCCACCAGTCTGGGGTACAATGAGCAGTTCTTC,CATSLGYNEQFF
TRBJ2-6,.,many,TRBV12-3/TRBV12-4,TGTGCCAGCAGTTTGGAAGGGGCCAACGTCCTGACTTTC,CASSLEGANVLTF
TRBJ2-2,.,many,TRBV27,TGTGCCAGCAGTTTCCACGGACAGGGAGGGTCCGGGGAGCTGTTTTTT,CASSFHGQGGSGELFF
TRBJ2-1,TRBD2,.,TRBV14,TGTGCCAGCAGCCCCTCTAGCGGGTTCTCCTACAATGAGCAGTTCTTC,CASSPSSGFSYNEQFF
TRBJ2-3,.,many,TRBV6-1,TGTGCCAGCAGTGAACTATGGGCGGATACGCAGTATTTT,CASSELWADTQYF
TRBJ2-3,.,few,TRBV7-2,TGTGCCAGCAGCTTAGGGGGCGCGGGCTTCACAGATACGCAGTATTTT,CASSLGGAGFTDTQYF
TRBJ2-2,TRBD1,many,TRBV29-1,TGCAGCGTTGACGGACAGGGAGGCACCGGGGAGCTGTTTTTT,CSVDGQGGTGELFF
TRBJ2-1,.,few,TRBV3-1,TGTGCCAGCAGTGATCTTGTAGCGGCCCTCTACAATGAGCAGTTCTTC,CASSDLVAALYNEQFF
TRBJ2-2,.,many,TRBV4-3,TGCGCCAGCAGCTCCGCGGGGCGCAACACCGGGGAGCTGTTTTTT,CASSSAGRNTGELFF
TRBJ1-2,.,many,TRBV7-9,TGTGCCAGCAGCCCCTTAGGGGGGTACGATGGCTACACCTTC,CASSPLGGYDGYTF
TRBJ2-5,.,few,TRBV29-1,TGCAGCCCACGGATACAAGAGACCCAGTACTTC,CSPRIQETQYF
TRBJ2-2,.,few,TRBV28,TGTGCCAGCATTCCGATGGGCGAAAACACCGGGGAGCTGTTTTTT,CASIPMGENTGELFF
TRBJ2-5,.,few,TRBV4-2,TGTGCCAGCAGCCAAGAGGACTCAAGATACCAAGAGACCCAGTACTTC,CASSQEDSRYQETQYF
TRBJ1-5,TRBD1,.,TRBV12-3/TRBV12-4,TGTGCCAGCAGTCACGCCGGGACAGGGGGCATTGATAGCAATCAGCCCCAGCATTTT,CASSHAGTGGIDSNQPQHF
TRBJ2-1,.,few,TRBV12-3/TRBV12-4,TGTGCCATCCCGGCACCCCCCTACAATGAGCAGTTCTTC,CAIPAPPYNEQFF
TRBJ2-3,.,.,TRBV6-4,TGTGCCAGCATAAGCGGCCGCACAGATACGCAGTATTTT,CASISGRTDTQYF
TRBJ2-1,.,few,TRBV12-3/TRBV12-4,TGTGCCAGCCAAAGCACCCCTGGCTCCTACAATGAGCAGTTCTTC,CASQSTPGSYNEQFF
TRBJ2-7,TRBD1,many,TRBV20-1,TGCAGTGCTAGACCACCGGGACAGGACCCTTACGAGCAGTACTTC,CSARPPGQDPYEQYF
TRBJ1-1,.,many,TRBV7-9,TGTGCCAGCAGCCGGACAGTGACTGAAGCTTTCTTT,CASSRTVTEAFF
TRBJ2-1,TRBD2,few,TRBV6-2/TRBV6-3,TGTGCCAGCAGCGGGCGGGAGGGCAAATACAATGAGCAGTTCTTC,CASSGREGKYNEQFF
TRBJ2-2,.,many,TRBV27,TGTGCCAGCAGAGGCGGGACAACCGGGGAGCTGTTTTTT,CASRGGTTGELFF
TRBJ2-1,.,.,TRBV11-2,TGTGCCAGCAGCTTATCGGATGATATTTCCTACAATGAGCAGTTCTTC,CASSLSDDISYNEQFF
TRBJ2-2,TRBD2,many,TRBV3-1,TGTGCCAGCACCAGGGGACTAGCGCTTCGCTGGCCCGGGGAGCTGTTTTTT,CASTRGLALRWPGELFF
TRBJ2-3,.,.,TRBV12-3/TRBV12-4,TGTGCCAGCAGTGGGAGGTGGACACCTGACACAGATACGCAGTATTTT,CASSGRWTPDTDTQYF
TRBJ2-3,TRBD2,.,TRBV12-3/TRBV12-4,TGTGCCAGCAGTTTAGATCAGACTAGCGGGAGTCGGGCAGATACGCAGTATTTT,CASSLDQTSGSRADTQYF
TRBJ1-1,.,.,TRBV6-5,TGTGCCAGCAGTTACACCCTGGGCAGGGGAACTATGAACACTGAAGCTTTCTTT,CASSYTLGRGTMNTEAFF
TRBJ2-2,.,few,TRBV19,TGTGCCAGTAGTATGACCGGGGGCGCATTGACCGGGGAGCTGTTTTTT,CASSMTGGALTGELFF
TRBJ2-2,.,many,TRBV5-1,TGCGCCAGCACCCTTATCGTACAGCCCGGGGAGCTGTTTTTT,CASTLIVQPGELFF
TRBJ2-6,.,few,TRBV2,TGTGCCAGCAATTCACGCACATCTGGGGCCAACGTCCTGACTTTC,CASNSRTSGANVLTF
TRBJ1-1,TRBD1,few,TRBV5-1,TGCGCCAGCAGCCCTCGACAGGGTTCAACAAACACTGAAGCTTTCTTT,CASSPRQGSTNTEAFF
TRBJ2-1,.,few,TRBV27,TGTGCCAGCAGTGCTCTAAAGCGGGCCAGCTCCTACAATGAGCAGTTCTTC,CASSALKRASSYNEQFF
TRBJ1-1,TRBD1,many,TRBV4-1,TGCGCCAGCAGCCGAGTAGGACAGGGCAGCACTGAAGCTTTCTTT,CASSRVGQGSTEAFF
TRBJ2-7,TRBD2,.,TRBV6-1,TGTGCCAGCACCCCCGCGGGAGAAGCGGACGAGCAGTACTTC,CASTPAGEADEQYF
TRBJ1-4,.,few,TRBV7-9,TGTGCCAGCTCCGGACCGCCAAATGAAAAACTGTTTTTT,CASSGPPNEKLFF
TRBJ2-1,.,many,TRBV6-1,TGTGCCAGCAGTGAAGTAGTTAGCGGAGGGGTGAGACGCTACAATGAGCAGTTCTTC,CASSEVVSGGVRRYNEQFF
TRBJ2-1,.,many,TRBV20-1,TGCAGTGCTAGAGATAAGAGTAGCGGTACTAATGAGCAGTTCTTC,CSARDKSSGTNEQFF
TRBJ1-5,.,few,TRBV12-3/TRBV12-4,TGTGCCAGCAGTTTCAGGGTCGGCGGGCGGTTCAATCAGCCCCAGCATTTT,CASSFRVGGRFNQPQHF